This TCR beta chain was found in a study of blood T cells in healthy people across ages. The overall study: About one barcoded beta molecule per two T cells was the capture yield of template switching.

With a J-beta primer mix and a sample-barcoded 5' primer, a second PCR ran 7 to 11 cycles. The authors tagged each cDNA molecule using a template-switch adaptor with 12 random nucleotides. Each CDR3 protein gets one entry after TCRdb re-called the 5' RACE reads with MiXCR. The repertoire holds 800,000 or so distinct CDR3 sequences, with more than 20% as singletons. Germline V gene sequence: CDR1 LGHNA, CDR2 YNFKEQ. The CDR3 runs to 14 residues. Trimming cost V 3 bases and J 7 bases; bases outside gene matches: 6. This same sample was also taken into another study, of T cells of mothers and their children.

The sequencing input was blood. The receptor's source is a boy under 18 in good health. The chain employs TRBV4-2 and TRBJ1-2; 9 positions match TRBD1. In DNA, the CDR3 is TGTGCCAGCAGCCACAGGACAGGGGTCCCTGGCTACACCTTC. This codes for CASSHRTGVPGYTF.